This T cell receptor beta chain was observed in a study of post-analysis software for immune sequencing data. This clonotype showed up many times. What it recognizes is unknown. Study conclusions and caveats: Controls showed significantly higher normalized Chao1 diversity than did multiple sclerosis patients. Strong co-clustering by F measure was evident for samples that had been prepared in the same batch. Controls showed lower frequencies than patients for roughly 5 TRBV segments, and TRBV5-6, TRBV5-1 and TRBV20-1 were among these.

Carried by the TCR beta cDNA libraries were unique molecular identifiers. Roughly 490,000 cDNA molecules came from approximately 1 to 10 million T cells. Via MiXCR, TCRdb re-called the PCR reads, giving one row per CDR3 protein. Here the sample spans under 200,000 distinct CDR3 sequences, around 30% being singletons. CDR3 length: 13 amino acids. V lost 2 bases, J lost 5 bases, and 9 bases lay in between. Per the germline V gene, CDR1 is ENHRY and CDR2 is SYGVKD. The receptor was isolated from a girl under 18 with multiple sclerosis. V gene TRBV10-3 combines with J gene TRBJ2-5; no clear D. Sequencing used blood. The CDR3 sequence is CAISERNGETQYF. The CDR3 DNA is TGTGCCATCAGTGAGCGTAACGGGGAGACCCAGTACTTC.